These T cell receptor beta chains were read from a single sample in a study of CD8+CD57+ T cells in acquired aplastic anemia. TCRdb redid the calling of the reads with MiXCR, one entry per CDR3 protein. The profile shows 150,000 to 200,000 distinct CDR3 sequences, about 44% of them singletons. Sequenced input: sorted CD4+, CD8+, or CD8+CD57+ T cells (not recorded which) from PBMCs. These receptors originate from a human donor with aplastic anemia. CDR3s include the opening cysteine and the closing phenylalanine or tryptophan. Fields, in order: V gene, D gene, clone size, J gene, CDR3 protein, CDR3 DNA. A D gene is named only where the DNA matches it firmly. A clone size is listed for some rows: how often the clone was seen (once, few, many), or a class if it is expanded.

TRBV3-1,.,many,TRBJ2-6,CASSQDSAGRLF,TGTGCCAGCAGCCAAGATTCTGCAGGGCGATTATTC
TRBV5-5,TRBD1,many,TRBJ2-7,CASSRQGPISYEQYF,TGTGCCAGCAGCCGACAGGGGCCCATCTCCTACGAGCAGTACTTC
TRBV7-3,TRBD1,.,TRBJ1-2,CASSRGQGDYGYTF,TGTGCCAGCAGCCGGGGACAGGGAGACTATGGCTACACCTTC
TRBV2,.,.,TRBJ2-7,CASREDGSYEQYF,TGTGCCAGCAGGGAGGACGGATCCTACGAGCAGTACTTC
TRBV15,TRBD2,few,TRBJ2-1,CATSRGTSGTSNEQFF,TGTGCCACCAGCAGAGGTACTAGCGGGACATCCAATGAGCAGTTCTTC
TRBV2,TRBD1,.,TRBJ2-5,CASSAFRTGGETQYF,TGTGCCAGCAGTGCTTTCCGGACAGGAGGAGAGACCCAGTACTTC
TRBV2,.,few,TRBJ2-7,CASRAGGSSYEQYF,TGTGCCAGCAGGGCGGGCGGTAGCTCCTACGAGCAGTACTTC
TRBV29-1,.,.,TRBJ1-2,CSARDTYGYTF,TGCAGCGCAAGGGACACCTATGGCTACACCTTC
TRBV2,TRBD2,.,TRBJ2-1,CASSDDSGLAGISEQFF,TGTGCCAGCAGTGATGACTCGGGACTAGCGGGGATCAGTGAGCAGTTCTTC
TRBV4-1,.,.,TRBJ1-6,CASSQGRNSYNSPLHF,TGCGCCAGCAGCCAAGGGCGGAACTCCTATAATTCACCCCTCCACTTT
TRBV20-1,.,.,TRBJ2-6,CSARDLTRANVLTF,TGCAGTGCTAGAGATCTTACGAGGGCCAACGTCCTGACTTTC
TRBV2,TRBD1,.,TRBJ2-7,CARGQVDHEQYF,TGTGCCAGGGGACAGGTGGACCACGAGCAGTACTTC
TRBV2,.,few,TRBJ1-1,CASSEGAYENTEAFF,TGTGCCAGCAGTGAAGGGGCATATGAGAACACTGAAGCTTTCTTT
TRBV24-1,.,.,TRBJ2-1,CATSDLRYGFEQFF,TGTGCCACCAGTGATTTGCGGTACGGGTTTGAGCAGTTCTTC
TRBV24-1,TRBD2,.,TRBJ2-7,CATSDPPGRGSSYEQYF,TGTGCCACCAGTGATCCCCCGGGGCGGGGGAGCTCCTACGAGCAGTACTTC
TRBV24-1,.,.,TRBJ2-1,CATSVPGQPYNEQFF,TGTGCCACCAGTGTCCCCGGACAGCCATACAATGAGCAGTTCTTC
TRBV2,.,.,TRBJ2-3,CASNVILATDTQYF,TGTGCCAGCAACGTAATACTTGCCACAGATACGCAGTATTTT
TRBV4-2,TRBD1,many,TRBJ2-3,CASSQGQGVSGSDTQYF,TGTGCCAGCAGCCAGGGACAGGGCGTCTCGGGGTCAGATACGCAGTATTTT
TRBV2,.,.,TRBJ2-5,CASSSQGNTQETQYF,TGTGCCAGCAGTTCCCAGGGAAACACACAAGAGACCCAGTACTTC
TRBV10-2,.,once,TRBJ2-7,CASSEQTPSYEQYF,TGCGCCAGCAGTGAGCAGACCCCCTCCTACGAGCAGTACTTC
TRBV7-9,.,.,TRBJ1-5,CASSLESQPQHF,TGTGCCAGCAGCCTAGAAAGTCAGCCCCAGCATTTT
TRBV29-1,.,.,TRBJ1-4,CSARPSRATNEKLFF,TGCAGCGCCCGACCTTCCCGAGCAACTAATGAAAAACTGTTTTTT
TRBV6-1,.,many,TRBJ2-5,CASRPPGAGDTQYF,TGTGCCAGCCGCCCCCCGGGGGCCGGAGACACCCAGTACTTC
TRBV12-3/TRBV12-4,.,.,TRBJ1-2,CASSFGQTLYGYTF,TGTGCCAGCAGTTTTGGACAGACACTCTATGGCTACACCTTC
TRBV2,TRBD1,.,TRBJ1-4,CASSRTGGSNEKLFF,TGTGCCAGCAGCAGGACAGGGGGCAGTAATGAAAAACTGTTTTTT
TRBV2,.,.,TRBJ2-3,CASSEGAGSTDTQYF,TGTGCCAGCAGTGAGGGTGCGGGGAGCACAGATACGCAGTATTTT
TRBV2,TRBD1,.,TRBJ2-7,CASSPDRGGAYEQYF,TGTGCCAGCAGCCCGGACAGGGGAGGAGCCTACGAGCAGTACTTC
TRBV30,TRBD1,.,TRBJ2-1,CAWSAGGDRAREQFF,TGTGCCTGGAGCGCAGGGGGTGACAGGGCTCGGGAGCAGTTCTTC
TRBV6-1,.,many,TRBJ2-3,CASSKGATDTQYF,TGTGCCAGCAGTAAAGGGGCCACAGATACGCAGTATTTT
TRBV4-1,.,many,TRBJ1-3,CASSQPNGNTIYF,TGCGCCAGCAGCCAACCGAATGGAAACACCATATATTTT
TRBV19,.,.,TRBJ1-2,CASSDTALYTF,TGTGCCAGTAGTGATACTGCCCTCTACACCTTC